This T cell receptor (beta chain) was identified during a study of T cell responses to AZD1222 COVID-19 vaccine. Clones were read by immunoSEQ multiplex PCR, and TCRdb kept only the in-frame ones, dropping some. The repertoire includes roughly 70,000 clones, about 85% of them detected once, and approximately 20% sits in the top ten. Study-level points and caveats: Donors, mostly white British, included more females; clonal diversity was possibly underestimated. Sampled repertoires all dated from after the peak T cell response. Elevations in Spike-specific TCR breadth and depth followed administration of two AZD1222 doses. Reportedly, nearly half the spike-specific TCRs target unmutated variant regions.

Regarding this clone: Antigen unknown.

This CDR3 region has 14 residues. V was clipped by 1 base and J by 0 bases, with 6 bases between them. CDR1 is SGHNT, CDR2 YENEEA, per germline. The genes are TRBV11-3 and TRBJ1-2; D might be TRBD1 (6 bases). The clonotype originates from an adult in good health. Sequencing used peripheral blood, obtained on day 0 of AZD1222 vaccination. CDR3 loop: CASSLGQANYGYTF. Here the CDR3 DNA reads TGTGCCAGCAGCTTAGGACAGGCTAACTATGGCTACACCTTC.